The 26 T cell receptor beta chains below come from one sample, sequenced in a study of blood T cells in healthy people across ages (dated by TCRdb to 2015 to 2017). The library came from 5' RACE. Sequencing was carried out with an Illumina HiSeq 2500. A second PCR of about 7 to 12 cycles was run with a J-beta primer mix and a sample-barcoded 5' primer. Using fastp trimming at Q25 and MiXCR clonotype assembly, TCRdb reanalyzed the public sequencing data and kept in-frame beta chains. All rows with the same CDR3 protein become a single entry with the most common DNA and genes. The table for this sample lists some 560,000 distinct CDR3 sequences; over 25% of them were counted only once. In total, the top ten clones hold about 3.3% of the sample. This same sample was also part of a study on T cells of mothers and their children.

Sequenced sample: blood. All receptors derive from a boy aged 2 to 10 in good health.

This clonotype occurred a few times. CDR3 in amino acids: CASSVGGGVYNEQFF. Written as DNA, the CDR3 is TGTGCCAGCAGCGTAGGTGGCGGGGTGTACAATGAGCAGTTCTTC. The chain carries TRBV9 and TRBJ2-1, with D perhaps TRBD2 (6 bases). The CDR3 length is 15 residues. V lost 0 bases, J lost 4 bases, and 11 bases lay in between. The V gene's germline CDR1 is SGDLS and CDR2 YYNGEE.

Remarks on this clonotype: Given the absence of the conserved phenylalanine or tryptophan at the CDR3 end, a read error is likely. The chain employs TRBV12-3 or TRBV12-4 and TRBJ1-2, with 7 bases identical to TRBD1. Trimming removed 1 base from V and 5 bases from J; junction bases left unmatched: 1. The CDR3 is 13 residues long. CDR3 sequence (DNA): TGTGCCAGCAGTTTAGGGACAGGATATGGCTACACCCTC. It is translated as CASSLGTGYGYTL.

The CDR3 sequence: CASSYVGEQFF. CDR3 sequence (DNA): TGTGCCAGCAGTTATGTCGGTGAGCAGTTCTTC. This rearrangement joins TRBV12-3 or TRBV12-4 to TRBJ2-1; D is unresolved. The ends were cut back, 4 bases at V and 9 bases at J, with 7 bases in the middle. This CDR3 has 11 residues.

This chain connects TRBV9 to TRBJ2-5; TRBD1 matches at 8 bases. The CDR3 contains 15 residues. V lost 0 bases and J lost 5; bases outside the gene matches: 6. CDR1 is SGDLS and CDR2 is YYNGEE in the germline V gene. The CDR3 DNA reads TGTGCCAGCAGCGTAGAGGGCAGGGGGCGGGAGACCCAGTACTTC. Its translation: CASSVEGRGRETQYF.

V usage is TRBV3-1 and J usage is TRBJ2-5, with D perhaps matching TRBD1 (5 bases). CDR1 and CDR2 from the germline V gene are LGHDT and YNNKEL (reference sequence). The germline V and J ends were trimmed by 2 bases and 5 bases, with 12 bases remaining between them. This CDR3 region has 14 residues. CDR3 nucleotide sequence: TGTGCCAGCAGCCAAAGGGGATTAATGGAGACCCAGTACTTC. Translation: CASSQRGLMETQYF.

This clonotype was found a few times. The rearrangement joins TRBV7-9 to TRBJ1-2; D not certain. Looked up from germline, CDR1 is SEHNR and CDR2 is FQNEAQ (reference sequence). V shed 3 bases and J shed 5 bases, with 4 bases lying between them. CDR3 size: 11 residues. The CDR3 loop reads CASSFTYGYTF. The DNA for the CDR3 is TGTGCCAGCAGCTTCACGTATGGCTACACCTTC.

The rearrangement joins TRBV5-1 to TRBJ2-5, with D perhaps matching TRBD1 (6 bases). The DNA end lines up better with TRBJ2-7; the J call may be wrong. This CDR3 is built from 14 residues. Germline V lookup: CDR1 SGHRS, CDR2 YFSETQ. DNA for the CDR3: TGCGCCAGCAGCCCTTACAGGGCATCCTACGAGCAGTACTTC. Protein: CASSPYRASYEQYF.

The chain employs TRBV5-1 and TRBJ2-2; 8 nucleotides line up with TRBD1. The V and J ends lost 4 bases and 3 bases, in that order; junction bases with no gene match: 5. This CDR3 has 15 residues. Looked up from germline, CDR1 is SGHRS and CDR2 is YFSETQ. CDR3 protein: CASSKTGDDTGELFF. Written as DNA, the CDR3 is TGCGCCAGCAGCAAGACAGGGGACGACACCGGGGAGCTGTTTTTT.

The table lists this clonotype with a few counts. The chain carries TRBV29-1 and TRBJ2-5; the match to TRBD2 covers 9 bases. Matching the DNA end better, TRBJ2-1 makes the J call doubtful. This CDR3 spans 13 amino acids. CDR1 SQVTM and CDR2 ANQGSEA come from the germline V gene. Here the CDR3 DNA reads TGCAGCGTTGTTAGCGGGAGAGAGGATGAGCAGTTCTTC. It codes for CSVVSGREDEQFF.

The J gene is TRBJ2-1, the V gene TRBV6-6, with D possibly matching TRBD2 (5 bases). Trimming cost V 3 bases and J 0 bases, with 12 bases left between them. This CDR3 spans 16 amino acids. From germline, CDR1 is MNHNY and CDR2 SVGAGI (reference sequence). The CDR3 here is CASSYSRLNSYNEQFF. The CDR3 DNA follows: TGTGCCAGCAGTTATTCCAGACTAAACTCCTACAATGAGCAGTTCTTC.

Comment on this clonotype: A junction end diverges from the germline sequence, so it may reflect a read error. For the CDR3, the DNA is TGTGCCAGTATCAAGGCATCCTCCCACAATGAGCAGTTCTTC. Encoded protein: CASIKASSHNEQFF. The chain employs TRBV7-9 and TRBJ2-1; D is undetermined. From germline, CDR1 is SEHNR and CDR2 FQNEAQ (reference sequence). The CDR3 has 14 residues.

There are many counts of this clonotype. The chain links TRBV6-1 to TRBJ2-3; 7 bases agree with TRBD1. Germline V lookup: CDR1 MNHNS, CDR2 SASEGT. With V trimmed by 9 bases and J by 2 bases, 8 bases remained unmatched. This CDR3 has 14 amino acids. The CDR3 DNA reads TGTGCCAGTAATACAGGGGTCCACACAGATACGCAGTATTTT. Protein: CASNTGVHTDTQYF.

This clonotype was seen a few times. This rearrangement joins TRBV12-3 or TRBV12-4 to TRBJ2-5, with 8 nucleotides matching TRBD2. This CDR3 has 17 amino acids. V lost 0 bases to trimming and J lost 5 bases; unmatched junction nucleotides: 11. The CDR3 sequence: CASSLAQSAGLGETQYF. The DNA of the CDR3 is TGTGCCAGCAGTTTAGCGCAGTCAGCGGGACTAGGGGAGACCCAGTACTTC.

The gene calls are TRBV6-2 or TRBV6-3 and TRBJ2-7, with 9 positions matching TRBD1. CDR1 and CDR2 (germline): MNHEY, SVGEGT. This CDR3 region has 13 residues. Losses at the gene ends were 10 bases for V and 6 bases for J; bases not matched to a gene: 10. The CDR3 spells CAISPGQGFEQYF. The CDR3 DNA is TGTGCCATCTCACCGGGACAGGGATTCGAGCAGTACTTC.

This clonotype showed up many times. V and J are TRBV7-3 and TRBJ2-2, with D tentatively TRBD1 (6 bases). There are 14 residues in the CDR3. Germline V lookup: CDR1 SGHTA, CDR2 FQGTGA. V was cut by 5 bases and J by 8 bases, with 15 bases left in between. The CDR3 loop reads CASSPHRDSGELFF. CDR3 nucleotide sequence: TGTGCCAGCAGCCCCCACAGGGATTCGGGGGAGCTGTTTTTT.

This clonotype was observed a few times. The chain combines TRBV5-1 with TRBJ1-2; D not certain. Trimming left V 4 bases short and J 6 bases short, with 10 bases between. Germline V gene lookup returns CDR1 SGHRS and CDR2 YFSETQ. The CDR3 totals 12 residues. The DNA of the CDR3 is TGCGCCAGCAGCGTCGGCGAGGATGGCTACACCTTC. This codes for CASSVGEDGYTF.

The chain joins TRBV24-1 to TRBJ2-4, with D perhaps TRBD2 (5 bases). Per the germline V gene, CDR1 is KGHDR and CDR2 is SFDVKD. The CDR3 is made up of 12 amino acids. V dropped 5 bases and J dropped 9 bases, with 10 bases sitting between them. CDR3 residues: CATSGPEGIQYF. CDR3 in DNA: TGTGCCACCAGTGGCCCAGAGGGCATTCAGTACTTC.

This clonotype was observed a few times. J is TRBJ2-5 and V is TRBV6-5; 9 bases agree with TRBD2. The CDR3 has 17 amino acids. The germline V gene encodes CDR1 MNHEY and CDR2 SVGAGI. Losses at the gene ends were 0 bases for V and 3 bases for J; bases not matched to a gene: 8. CDR3 coding DNA: TGTGCCAGCAGTTACTCGTACGAACTAGCGGGTAAAGAGACCCAGTACTTC. Protein product: CASSYSYELAGKETQYF.

This clonotype was seen a few times. The V call is TRBV18, the J call TRBJ2-7; no clear D gene. Germline CDR1 is KGHSH and CDR2 is LQKENI. With 0 bases removed from V and 3 bases from J, the gap between germline ends came to 6 bases. The CDR3 covers 13 residues. In DNA, the CDR3 is TGTGCCAGCTCACCACCGGTGGGCTACGAGCAGTACTTC. It yields the protein CASSPPVGYEQYF.

This clonotype was detected only a few times. The genes are TRBV10-2 and TRBJ2-5; a possible D gene is TRBD1 (5 bases). This CDR3 is built from 13 residues. V lost 7 bases and J 5 bases, leaving 14 bases between the germline ends. Looked up from germline, CDR1 is WSHSY and CDR2 is SAAADI. The CDR3: CASTPHRRETQYF. The CDR3, as DNA: TGCGCCAGCACTCCGCACAGGCGGGAGACCCAGTACTTC.

The chain uses TRBV15 and TRBJ2-5; 10 nucleotides line up with TRBD2. The germline CDR1 and CDR2 sequences are LNHNV and YYDKDF (reference sequence). V shed 6 bases, J shed 4 bases, and the junction held 8 bases outside the gene matches. The CDR3 has 15 residues. CDR3 DNA: TGTGCCACCAGATTAAGCGGGGGGGGCAGAGAGACCCAGTACTTC. As protein: CATRLSGGGRETQYF.

This clonotype was seen more than once but under ten times. This chain uses TRBV3-1 with TRBJ2-4; D unclear. V was clipped by 0 bases and J by 1 base, with 13 bases between them. Germline V gene lookup returns CDR1 LGHDT and CDR2 YNNKEL (reference sequence). The CDR3 has 17 residues. The DNA of the CDR3 is TGTGCCAGCAGCCAAGATCTGGCAGTTTCGGCCAAAAACATTCAGTACTTC. This sequence encodes CASSQDLAVSAKNIQYF.

This chain links TRBV24-1 with TRBJ2-3, with TRBD2 as a possible D gene (5 bases). The CDR3 length is 15 residues. Trimming removed 4 bases at V and 2 bases at J, with 12 bases between. Germline V CDR1 and CDR2: KGHDR, SFDVKD. CDR3 residues: CATSEGDHLTDTQYF. The CDR3 DNA follows: TGTGCCACCAGTGAGGGAGATCATCTCACAGATACGCAGTATTTT.

In its sample, this clonotype was seen a few times. The rearrangement joins TRBV5-5 to TRBJ1-4, with D unclear. CDR3 length: 19 amino acids. Trimming cost V 1 base and J 8 bases, with 27 bases left between them. Germline V gene data show CDR1 as SGHKS and CDR2 as YYEKEE (reference sequence). CDR3 sequence: CASSLLFITDHVAGEKLFF. Here the CDR3 DNA reads TGTGCCAGCAGCTTGTTGTTCATCACAGACCACGTCGCGGGGGAAAAACTGTTTTTT. The variable domain in full, completed from reference TRBV5-5 and TRBJ1-4, reads DAGVTQSPTHLIKTRGQQVTLRCSPISGHKSVSWYQQVLGQGPQFIFQYYEKEERGRGNFPDRFSARQFPNYSSELNVNALLLGDSALYLCASSLLFITDHVAGEKLFFGSGTQLSVL.

A remark on this clonotype: The junction differs from germline at one of its ends, possibly a read error. V gene TRBV12-3 or TRBV12-4 combines with J gene TRBJ2-5; D is possibly TRBD2 (5 bases). The CDR3 contains 13 residues. The CDR3: CASSLAPLNERFF. CDR3 in DNA: TGTGCCAGCAGTTTAGCCCCTCTCAATGAGCGGTTCTTC.

Only a few counts were recorded for this clonotype. The CDR3 DNA reads TGTGCCAGCGGGGGGACAGGCATCTACGAGCAGTACTTC. Translation: CASGGTGIYEQYF. This chain connects TRBV12-3 or TRBV12-4 to TRBJ2-7; 8 bases agree with TRBD1. J lost 3 bases, V lost 8 bases, and 6 bases had no gene match. The CDR3 sequence is 13 residues long.